Each of the 32 T cell receptor beta chains below was sequenced from the same sample in a study of blood T cell repertoires in COVID-19. Sequenced by immunoSEQ multiplex PCR; TCRdb stores in-frame clones only, minus some. Found here are 70,000 to 95,000 clones, roughly four fifths of them singletons; the top ten hold around 13%. Material for sequencing was peripheral blood. The receptors originated from a human donor in a cohort sampled during active COVID-19.

The gene calls are TRBV28 and TRBJ1-4, with 7 bases matching TRBD1. Trimming took 4 bases from V and 3 from J; bases not matched to a gene: 5. Germline V CDR1 and CDR2: MDHEN, SYDVKM. This CDR3 spans 15 amino acids. The CDR3 bases are TGTGCCAGCAGTTCCGGACAGGCACCTAATGAAAAACTGTTTTTT. Translation gives CASSSGQAPNEKLFF.

J is TRBJ1-5 and V is TRBV30, with a tentative D call TRBD1 (6 bases). Per the germline V gene, CDR1 is GTSNPN and CDR2 is SVGIG (reference sequence). The ends were cut back, 5 bases at V and 0 bases at J, with 17 bases in the middle. The length of the CDR3 is 16 residues. DNA for the CDR3: TGTGCCTGGTCCCGAGGGGGGGCCTATAGCAATCAGCCCCAGCATTTT. This gives the protein CAWSRGGAYSNQPQHF.

This chain uses TRBV5-1 with TRBJ2-2; 8 bases line up with TRBD1. The V gene end was trimmed by 0 bases and the J gene end by 3 bases; junction bases not matched to a gene: 4. Germline loops: CDR1 SGHRS, CDR2 YFSETQ. The CDR3 is made up of 16 amino acids. In nucleotides, the CDR3 is TGCGCCAGCAGCTTGGGACAGGGGATGTACACCGGGGAGCTGTTTTTT. This codes for CASSLGQGMYTGELFF.

The rearrangement links TRBV19 to TRBJ2-7; possible D gene TRBD2, 6 bases. This CDR3 has 15 residues. CDR1 and CDR2 (germline): LNHDA, SQIVND (reference sequence). Between the trimmed V and J ends, which lost 5 bases and 1 base, there was a span of 15 bases. The CDR3 coding sequence is TGTGCCAGTAGTCCTCTGGGGGGTCCTTCCTACGAGCAGTACTTC. Its translation is CASSPLGGPSYEQYF.

A word on this clone: This could be a read error, since a much larger clone is one nucleotide away. The chain couples TRBV6-1 to TRBJ2-7, with 10 bases matching TRBD1. Germline CDR1 and CDR2: MNHNS and SASEGT. The CDR3 runs to 18 residues. The DNA of the CDR3 is TGTGCCAGCAGTGCCGGGACAGGGGTTCGGAGGAGCATGTACGGGCAGTACTTC. Its protein product is CASSAGTGVRRSMYGQYF.

The gene calls are TRBV7-2 and TRBJ1-1; D remains unclear. Trimming left V 5 bases short and J 10 bases short, with 11 bases between. From germline, CDR1 is SGHTA and CDR2 FQGNSA. The CDR3 is 11 amino acids. CDR3 sequence: CASSQQLVAFF. CDR3 DNA sequence: TGTGCCAGCAGCCAACAGCTGGTAGCTTTCTTT.

This clone ranks as medium-sized. V and J are TRBV5-1 and TRBJ1-2; tentative D call: TRBD1 (6 bases). CDR3 length: 13 amino acids. Trimming removed 5 bases from V and 4 bases from J, with 12 bases in between. Germline-derived CDR1 and CDR2 are SGHRS and YFSETQ. Here the CDR3 reads CASRMTGLYGYTF. The CDR3 DNA reads TGCGCCAGCAGGATGACAGGTCTCTATGGCTACACCTTC. Together with reference TRBV5-1 and TRBJ1-2, the CDR3 gives the full variable domain: KAGVTQTPRYLIKTRGQQVTLSCSPISGHRSVSWYQQTPGQGLQFLFEYFSETQRNKGNFPGRFSGRQFSNSRSEMNVSTLELGDSALYLCASRMTGLYGYTFGSGTRLTVV.

J is TRBJ1-4 and V is TRBV5-1; D not resolved. The CDR3 loop spans 14 amino acids. CDR1 SGHRS and CDR2 YFSETQ come from the germline V gene. V shed 1 base and J shed 0 bases, with 4 bases lying between them. The CDR3 DNA reads TGCGCCAGCAGCTTGACGGCAACTAATGAAAAACTGTTTTTT. Residues: CASSLTATNEKLFF.

V gene TRBV25-1 combines with J gene TRBJ2-3, with 8 bases matching TRBD1. This CDR3 contains 12 residues. V lost 6 bases, J lost 6 bases, and 2 bases stayed unmatched. Germline CDR1 MGHDK, CDR2 SYGVNS. CDR3 protein: CASRDRGDTQYF. The CDR3 region has the DNA TGTGCCAGCAGAGACAGGGGTGATACGCAGTATTTT.

V is TRBV5-4 and J is TRBJ2-5; TRBD1 agrees at 7 bases. CDR3 size: 14 residues. Germline V gene lookup returns CDR1 SGHNT and CDR2 YYREEE (reference sequence). V lost 1 base, J lost 3 bases, and 3 bases stayed unmatched. The CDR3, as DNA: TGTGCCAGCAGCTTGAGTACAGGGGAAGAGACCCAGTACTTC. This gives the protein CASSLSTGEETQYF.

The rearrangement uses TRBV5-1 and TRBJ2-2; tentative D call: TRBD2 (6 bases). CDR1 is SGHRS, CDR2 YFSETQ, per germline. The CDR3 extends over 15 amino acids. V lost 0 bases and J 2 bases, leaving 8 bases between the germline ends. The CDR3 protein is CASSLVAVNTGELFF. DNA of the CDR3: TGCGCCAGCAGCTTGGTAGCGGTAAACACCGGGGAGCTGTTTTTT.

The V call is TRBV7-2, the J call TRBJ2-1, with 16 positions matching TRBD2. Trimming cost V 5 bases and J 7 bases; bases outside gene matches: 5. Germline loops: CDR1 SGHTA, CDR2 FQGNSA. CDR3 length equals 16 residues. The CDR3: CASSAPGLAGGNEQFF. DNA for the CDR3: TGTGCCAGCAGCGCCCCGGGACTAGCGGGAGGGAATGAGCAGTTCTTC.

The J gene is TRBJ2-7, the V gene TRBV19; 7 nucleotides agree with TRBD1. The CDR3 sequence is 15 residues long. With V trimmed by 3 bases and J by 0 bases, 5 bases remained unmatched. The germline CDR1 and CDR2 sequences are LNHDA and SQIVND (reference sequence). The CDR3 DNA reads TGTGCCAGTAGTATTTTACAGGGGAGCTCCTACGAGCAGTACTTC. This gives the protein CASSILQGSSYEQYF.

The chain links TRBV28 to TRBJ2-7, with D possibly matching TRBD2 (5 bases). There are 11 residues in the CDR3. V shed 6 bases and J shed 3 bases, with 6 bases lying between them. CDR1 and CDR2 from the germline V gene are MDHEN and SYDVKM. The CDR3 DNA reads TGTGCCAGCAGGGAGGACTACGAGCAGTACTTC. It is translated as CASREDYEQYF. Together with reference TRBV28 and TRBJ2-7, the CDR3 gives the full variable domain: DVKVTQSSRYLVKRTGEKVFLECVQDMDHENMFWYRQDPGLGLRLIYFSYDVKMKEKGDIPEGYSVSREKKERFSLILESASTNQTSMYLCASREDYEQYFGPGTRLTVT.

A single count supports this clone. V is TRBV4-1 and J is TRBJ1-1; 7 bases agree with TRBD1. CDR3 length equals 15 residues. Germline CDR1 and CDR2: MGHRA and YSYEKL. V was clipped by 3 bases and J by 10 bases; unmatched bases: 14. This CDR3 reads CASSHIGGERGVAFF. DNA of the CDR3: TGCGCCAGCAGCCATATAGGGGGCGAAAGAGGGGTAGCTTTCTTT.

The J gene is TRBJ1-2, the V gene TRBV19; D unclear. Trimming shortened V by 3 bases and J by 6 bases, and 14 bases separated the two germline ends. Germline loops: CDR1 LNHDA, CDR2 SQIVND (reference sequence). The CDR3 spans 14 residues. The CDR3 DNA is TGTGCCAGTAGTATGTGGGCGAGGGCACATGGCTACACCTTC. It yields the protein CASSMWARAHGYTF.

This clone appeared a few times. The chain joins TRBV7-9 to TRBJ1-6; no firm D call. The CDR3 has 14 amino acids. V gave up 5 bases and J gave up 13 bases, with 18 bases separating them. The germline CDR1 and CDR2 sequences are SEHNR and FQNEAQ (reference sequence). The CDR3 loop is CASSPRTVGEPLHF. The CDR3, as DNA: TGTGCCAGCAGCCCCCGGACGGTGGGAGAGCCCCTCCACTTT.

The chain employs TRBV9 and TRBJ2-7, with TRBD1 identical over 7 bases. V was pared by 4 bases and J by 2 bases, with 9 bases of the junction left unmatched. The CDR3 sequence is 15 residues long. CDR1 SGDLS and CDR2 YYNGEE come from the germline V gene. The CDR3 sequence: CASSPREGATYEQYF. CDR3 nucleotide sequence: TGTGCCAGCAGCCCCCGTGAGGGGGCTACCTACGAGCAGTACTTC. The full variable domain, completed using reference TRBV9 and TRBJ2-7, is DSGVTQTPKHLITATGQRVTLRCSPRSGDLSVYWYQQSLDQGLQFLIQYYNGEERAKGNILERFSAQQFPDLHSELNLSSLELGDSALYFCASSPREGATYEQYFGPGTRLTVT.

The chain uses TRBV5-1 and TRBJ1-4; D perhaps matches TRBD1 (6 bases). This CDR3 comprises 15 residues. CDR1 and CDR2 (germline): SGHRS, YFSETQ. V lost 0 bases and J 7 bases, leaving 13 bases between the germline ends. CDR3 sequence (DNA): TGCGCCAGCAGCTTGGCCAACAGGGTGACTGAAAAACTGTTTTTT. Translating it yields CASSLANRVTEKLFF.

This chain links TRBV11-2 with TRBJ2-5, with D tentatively TRBD2 (6 bases). Germline V lookup: CDR1 SGHAT, CDR2 FQNNGV. V lost 2 bases to trimming and J lost 1 base, with 17 bases between them. The CDR3 runs to 17 residues. Here the CDR3 DNA reads TGTGCCAGCAGCTTAACCGCCCGACTAGTGAGCCAAGAGACCCAGTACTTC. Protein: CASSLTARLVSQETQYF.

The chain employs TRBV5-1 and TRBJ1-1; D not resolved. Germline CDR1 is SGHRS and CDR2 is YFSETQ. The CDR3 spans 13 residues. Trimming removed 0 bases at V and 4 bases at J, with 7 bases between. This CDR3 is CASSLAGVTEAFF. The CDR3 nucleotides read TGCGCCAGCAGCTTGGCAGGCGTCACTGAAGCTTTCTTT.

This clone was seen many times. V gene TRBV29-1 combines with J gene TRBJ2-7, with D possibly being TRBD1 (6 bases). Trimming removed 7 bases from V and 3 bases from J, with 16 bases in between. The CDR3 covers 13 residues. Germline V gene sequence: CDR1 SQVTM, CDR2 ANQGSEA. The CDR3, as DNA: TGCAGCGCTGTACAGGGCTGGGGCTACGAGCAGTACTTC. Protein: CSAVQGWGYEQYF.

The V and J genes are TRBV6-5 and TRBJ2-7; D might be TRBD2 (6 bases). V lost 5 bases, J lost 0 bases, and 11 bases lay in between. This CDR3 comprises 14 residues. From germline, CDR1 is MNHEY and CDR2 SVGAGI. The CDR3 protein is CASSPLATSYEQYF. The CDR3 coding sequence is TGTGCCAGCAGTCCTCTAGCGACCTCCTACGAGCAGTACTTC.

On this clone itself: The same CDR3 is also encoded by other DNA sequences in this sample. This chain links TRBV5-1 with TRBJ2-3; a possible D gene is TRBD1 (6 bases). Trimming took off 0 bases at V and 3 bases at J, with 8 bases between the two ends. The V gene's germline CDR1 is SGHRS and CDR2 YFSETQ. This CDR3 region has 14 residues. The CDR3 DNA reads TGCGCCAGCAGCTTGGGTAGGGGGACAGATACGCAGTATTTT. This translates into CASSLGRGTDTQYF.

V is TRBV6-4 and J is TRBJ1-1; a possible D gene is TRBD1 (5 bases). Trimming left V 4 bases short and J 4 bases short, with 13 bases between. CDR1 is MRHNA and CDR2 is SNTAGT in the germline V gene. CDR3 length: 14 residues. In nucleotides, the CDR3 is TGTGCCAGCAGTGTGGGGGGGTGGGCCACTGAAGCTTTCTTT. It encodes CASSVGGWATEAFF.

The chain carries TRBV10-1 and TRBJ1-5; the D gene is possibly TRBD1 (6 bases). CDR3 length: 15 residues. V lost 1 base and J 6 bases, leaving 13 bases between the germline ends. The germline CDR1 and CDR2 sequences are WNHNN and SYGVQD (reference sequence). The CDR3 DNA reads as TGCGCCAGCAGTGAGTGGAGGGGAGGGGGTCAGCCCCAGCATTTT. As protein: CASSEWRGGGQPQHF.

J is TRBJ1-4 and V is TRBV6-6, with 9 bases lining up with TRBD1. Germline V gives CDR1 MNHNY, CDR2 SVGAGI (reference sequence). This CDR3 is 16 amino acids long. Trimming cost V 7 bases and J 5 bases; bases outside gene matches: 11. The CDR3 spells CASNLPRTGENEKLFF. CDR3 DNA: TGTGCCAGCAATTTACCCCGGACAGGGGAGAATGAAAAACTGTTTTTT.

This chain joins TRBV28 and TRBJ1-2, with TRBD1 identical over 8 bases. Trimming removed 5 bases from V and 7 bases from J; junction bases left unmatched: 6. The CDR3 is 13 amino acids. Germline assignment: CDR1 MDHEN and CDR2 SYDVKM. The CDR3 DNA reads as TGTGCCAGCAGTCCAACAGGGGGTGGTGGCTACACCTTC. Translation gives CASSPTGGGGYTF.

The genes are TRBV15 and TRBJ1-4; 8 nucleotides agree with TRBD1. CDR1 LNHNV and CDR2 YYDKDF come from the germline V gene (reference sequence). The CDR3 runs to 13 residues. J was trimmed by 8 bases and V by 5 bases; bases with no gene match: 4. This CDR3 reads CATSGTGGEKLFF. CDR3 in DNA: TGTGCCACCAGCGGGACAGGCGGCGAAAAACTGTTTTTT.

This clone was seen at least ten times. The CDR3: CSASRLANSISLPVTQYF. As DNA, the CDR3 is TGCAGTGCTAGTCGTCTAGCGAATAGTATCTCCCTTCCTGTTACGCAGTATTTT. V is TRBV20-1 and J is TRBJ2-3, with D possibly TRBD2 on 6 matching bases. Germline lookup yields CDR1 DFQATT and CDR2 SNEGSKA (reference sequence). V gave up 3 bases and J gave up 8 bases, with 30 bases separating them. There are 18 residues in the CDR3.

The rearrangement joins TRBV6-6 to TRBJ1-2; D is uncertain. Between the trimmed V and J ends, which lost 4 bases and 0 bases, there was a span of 3 bases. The CDR3 contains 12 residues. From germline, CDR1 is MNHNY and CDR2 SVGAGI (reference sequence). Here the CDR3 reads CASSSTNYGYTF. CDR3 nucleotides: TGTGCCAGCAGTTCAACTAACTATGGCTACACCTTC.

The J gene is TRBJ1-2, the V gene TRBV7-9, with TRBD1 matching over 7 bases. J lost 1 base, V lost 4 bases, and 3 bases had no gene match. The CDR3 has 14 amino acids. Germline V lookup: CDR1 SEHNR, CDR2 FQNEAQ (reference sequence). The CDR3 DNA follows: TGTGCCAGCAGCTCCCAGGGGGGTAACTATGGCTACACCTTC. This translates into CASSSQGGNYGYTF.